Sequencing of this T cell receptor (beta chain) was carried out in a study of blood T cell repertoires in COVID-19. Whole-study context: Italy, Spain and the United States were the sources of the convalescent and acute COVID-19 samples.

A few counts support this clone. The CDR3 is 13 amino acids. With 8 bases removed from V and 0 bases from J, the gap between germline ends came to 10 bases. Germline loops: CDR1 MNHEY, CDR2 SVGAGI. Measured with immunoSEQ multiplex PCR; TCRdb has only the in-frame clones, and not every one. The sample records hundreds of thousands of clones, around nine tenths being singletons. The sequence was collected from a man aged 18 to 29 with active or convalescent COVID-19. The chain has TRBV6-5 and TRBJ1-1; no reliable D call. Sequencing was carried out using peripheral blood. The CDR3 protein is CASRRGMNTEAFF. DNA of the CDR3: TGTGCCAGCCGAAGAGGAATGAACACTGAAGCTTTCTTT.